Listed below are T cell receptor beta chains from one sample, sequenced in a study of HIV-infected patients and healthy controls. TCRdb re-called the 5' RACE reads with MiXCR, one entry per CDR3 protein. The repertoire holds some 6,600 distinct CDR3 sequences, with about 8.6% as singletons. Sequences were derived from blood, sampled during antiretroviral therapy. The receptors shown here come from an adult with HIV infection. CDR3s include the opening cysteine and the closing phenylalanine or tryptophan. D genes are given only for firm matches. The size field is filled for only some rows; it gives once, few, many or a size class.

j_gene | v_gene | abundance | d_gene | CDR3nt | CDR3aa
TRBJ2-1 | TRBV12-3/TRBV12-4 | medium-sized | NA | TGTGCCAGCAGTCTAGGGTCTATTGAGCAGTTCTTC | CASSLGSIEQFF
TRBJ2-3 | TRBV7-2 | NA | TRBD2 | TGTGCCAGCAGCCCCGGGACTAGCGGCACAGATACGCAGTATTTT | CASSPGTSGTDTQYF
TRBJ2-1 | TRBV6-1 | medium-sized | TRBD2 | TGTGCCAGCCTTTTAGCGGGGGGGGTTCGGAATGAGCAGTTCTTC | CASLLAGGVRNEQFF
TRBJ2-2 | TRBV5-5 | NA | NA | TGTGCCAGCAGAATTGCACTAGACCCTTACGGCACCGGGGAGCTGTTTTTT | CASRIALDPYGTGELFF
TRBJ1-1 | TRBV7-2 | once | NA | TGTGCCAGCAGCTTATTTATGAACACTGAAGCTTTCTTT | CASSLFMNTEAFF
TRBJ2-1 | TRBV5-1 | many | NA | TGCGCCAGCAGCTTGAACGGGGCTACCTACAATGAGCAGTTCTTC | CASSLNGATYNEQFF
TRBJ1-1 | TRBV10-3 | medium-sized | NA | TGTGCCATCAGGGTTCCGGGACACATGAACACTGAAGCTTTCTTT | CAIRVPGHMNTEAFF
TRBJ1-2 | TRBV20-1 | medium-sized | NA | TGCAGTGCTAGAGATCCAGGGGCTAACTATGGCTACACCTTC | CSARDPGANYGYTF
TRBJ1-1 | TRBV3-1 | many | TRBD1 | TGTGCCAGCAGCCAACGGGGACAGCAGAACACTGAAGCTTTCTTT | CASSQRGQQNTEAFF
TRBJ1-1 | TRBV3-1 | NA | NA | TGTGCCAGCAGCCCGCTGAGGGGCGGCTCCACTGAAGCTTTCTTT | CASSPLRGGSTEAFF
TRBJ1-1 | TRBV12-3/TRBV12-4 | many | NA | TGTGCCAGCAGTTCTCTCGGTTCTGAAGCTTTCTTT | CASSSLGSEAFF
TRBJ1-4 | TRBV2 | medium-sized | NA | TGTGCCAGCAGTGAAAGGAGGACTAATGAAAAACTGTTTTTT | CASSERRTNEKLFF
TRBJ2-2 | TRBV28 | many | TRBD2 | TGTGCCAGCAGTTTCCAGCGGGAGAACACCGGGGAGCTGTTTTTT | CASSFQRENTGELFF
TRBJ2-4 | TRBV2 | few | NA | TGTGCCAGCTGGCCAACGCGGAGACAGGGACTAGCCAAAAACATTCAGTACTTC | CASWPTRRQGLAKNIQYF
TRBJ2-7 | TRBV28 | many | TRBD1 | TGTGCCAGCAGTTCTACAGGGGGACCGACCTACGAGCAGTACTTC | CASSSTGGPTYEQYF
TRBJ1-5 | TRBV6-6 | few | NA | TGTGCCAGCAGTTCAGGGGCGATACAGCCCCAGCATTTT | CASSSGAIQPQHF
TRBJ1-1 | TRBV3-1 | many | NA | TGTGCCAGCAGCCCAATCGGGAACACTGAAGCTTTCTTT | CASSPIGNTEAFF
TRBJ1-6 | TRBV28 | medium-sized | NA | TGTGCCAGCAGTGGCCCCAGGGGAATTAATTCACCCCTCCACTTT | CASSGPRGINSPLHF
TRBJ1-3 | TRBV6-5 | NA | NA | TGTGCCAGCAAGAGGGACACCAACTCTGGAAACACCATATATTTT | CASKRDTNSGNTIYF
TRBJ2-1 | TRBV7-8 | medium-sized | TRBD2 | TGTGCCAGCAGCTTAGAAGCGGGGGGGTCCTACAATGAGCAGTTCTTC | CASSLEAGGSYNEQFF
TRBJ2-5 | TRBV24-1 | NA | NA | TGTGCACCCAGTGACCCCGACAGGCTCCAAGAGACCCAGTACTTC | CAPSDPDRLQETQYF
TRBJ1-2 | TRBV20-1 | medium-sized | TRBD1 | TGCAGTGCTATCCCGACAGGGGTTTATGGCTACACCTTC | CSAIPTGVYGYTF
TRBJ2-5 | TRBV20-1 | few | NA | TGCAGTGCTGGACCTTTGGGGAGCGCCGAAGAGACCCAGTACTTC | CSAGPLGSAEETQYF
TRBJ1-1 | TRBV18 | NA | NA | TGTGCCACCCAGACAGAAGAGAACACTGAAGCTTTCTTT | CATQTEENTEAFF
TRBJ1-6 | TRBV18 | NA | TRBD1 | TGTGCCAGCTCTATGGACAGGTCCGTCATAAATTCACCCCTCCACTTT | CASSMDRSVINSPLHF
TRBJ2-5 | TRBV6-5 | medium-sized | NA | TGTGCCAGCAGTCGAAGCCAAGAGACCCAGTACTTC | CASSRSQETQYF
TRBJ2-7 | TRBV10-3 | medium-sized | TRBD1 | TGTGCCATCAGTGACGGGACAGGGAACTACGAGCAGTACTTC | CAISDGTGNYEQYF
TRBJ2-1 | TRBV4-3 | many | NA | TGCGCCAGCAGCCAAGCACAAGTCGGTGAGAGACACAATGAGCAGTTCTTC | CASSQAQVGERHNEQFF
TRBJ2-5 | TRBV7-2 | few | NA | TGTGCCAGCAGCTTCAGGCCCGGTGAGACCCAGTACTTC | CASSFRPGETQYF
TRBJ1-1 | TRBV7-9 | medium-sized | NA | TGTGCCAGCAGCTTAGTGGCAGGCCCCACTGAAGCTTTCTTT | CASSLVAGPTEAFF
TRBJ2-1 | TRBV4-3 | medium-sized | NA | TGCGCCAGCAGCCAAGAGGGGAGGAGGGATGAGCAGTTCTTC | CASSQEGRRDEQFF
TRBJ1-5 | TRBV6-1 | few | NA | TGTGCCAGCAGTGATGGGCCCCAGCATTTT | CASSDGPQHF
TRBJ1-5 | TRBV29-1 | many | TRBD1 | TGCAGCGTTGGTGGGACAGGGGCTCAGCCCCAGCATTTT | CSVGGTGAQPQHF
TRBJ2-7 | TRBV7-2 | NA | NA | TGTGCCAGCAGCTTAATCGGGGGCGCCTGGGGGCAGTACTTC | CASSLIGGAWGQYF
TRBJ1-5 | TRBV19 | many | NA | TGTGCCAGTAAGCCGGGGGCAGTTCAGGAGGATCAGCCCCAGCATTTT | CASKPGAVQEDQPQHF
TRBJ1-1 | TRBV4-2 | many | NA | TGTGCCACTGGGGAAGGGAACACTGAAGCTTTCTTT | CATGEGNTEAFF
TRBJ1-2 | TRBV28 | medium-sized | NA | TGTGCCACCAGAGGACAAGCCAGGGCTTATGGCTACACCTTC | CATRGQARAYGYTF
TRBJ1-1 | TRBV19 | many | TRBD1 | TGTGCCAGTAGAGGAGGGACAGGAGCGGGTGAAGCTTTCTTT | CASRGGTGAGEAFF
TRBJ2-1 | TRBV13 | NA | TRBD2 | TGTGCCAGCAGCTACGCTAGCGGGGGGGTCAATGAGCAGTTCTTC | CASSYASGGVNEQFF
TRBJ1-5 | TRBV28 | medium-sized | NA | TGTGCCAGCAGTCCGAATTCTAAGGGGCTACAGCCCCAGCATTTT | CASSPNSKGLQPQHF
TRBJ2-5 | TRBV5-1 | NA | NA | TGCGCCAGCAGCTTGGAAGAGACCCAGTACTTC | CASSLEETQYF
TRBJ1-1 | TRBV12-3/TRBV12-4 | many | NA | TGTGCCAGCAGTTTAGAGGAGGAGCACACTGAAGCTTTCTTT | CASSLEEEHTEAFF
TRBJ2-7 | TRBV20-1 | few | NA | TGCAGTGCTCCCCCTTGGAGTACGGGGGCGGACGGTTTCGAGCAGTACTTC | CSAPPWSTGADGFEQYF
TRBJ2-5 | TRBV20-1 | many | NA | TGCAGTGCTACCGTCTTGGCAGGGCAAGAGACCCAGTACTTC | CSATVLAGQETQYF
TRBJ2-1 | TRBV9 | medium-sized | NA | TGTGCCAGCAGCCCGACACACAATGAGCAGTTCTTC | CASSPTHNEQFF
TRBJ1-5 | TRBV20-1 | many | NA | TGCAGTGTATCCACAGGGCCCAATCAGCCCCAGCATTTT | CSVSTGPNQPQHF
TRBJ2-1 | TRBV7-3 | medium-sized | TRBD2 | TGTGCCAGCAGCTTTACTAGCGGAAGCTACAATGAGCAGTTCTTC | CASSFTSGSYNEQFF
TRBJ2-3 | TRBV29-1 | medium-sized | NA | TGCAGCGTTGAAAGATTTTCGGATACGCAGTATTTT | CSVERFSDTQYF
TRBJ2-3 | TRBV7-2 | NA | TRBD2 | TGTGCCAGCAGCCCTCAAGCGGGGGGGCCCACAGATACGCAGTATTTT | CASSPQAGGPTDTQYF
TRBJ1-1 | TRBV30 | many | NA | TGTGCCTGGAGCAAAACAGTGAACACTGAAGCTTTCTTT | CAWSKTVNTEAFF
TRBJ2-7 | TRBV12-3/TRBV12-4 | NA | NA | TGTGCCAGCAGTCTAGGGGCCTACGAGCAGTACTTC | CASSLGAYEQYF
TRBJ2-5 | TRBV2 | NA | NA | TGTGCCAGACAAGTCCTGGGGGGCCAAGAGACCCAGTACTTC | CARQVLGGQETQYF
TRBJ1-3 | TRBV7-6 | many | TRBD1 | TGTGCCAGCAGCTTGGACAGGGCAAACACCATATATTTT | CASSLDRANTIYF
TRBJ2-1 | TRBV12-3/TRBV12-4 | many | NA | TGTGCCAGCAGCTTCGCCTACAATGAGCAGTTCTTC | CASSFAYNEQFF
TRBJ2-3 | TRBV11-3 | many | NA | TGTGCCAGCAGCCCAGGAGCAGATACGCAGTATTTT | CASSPGADTQYF